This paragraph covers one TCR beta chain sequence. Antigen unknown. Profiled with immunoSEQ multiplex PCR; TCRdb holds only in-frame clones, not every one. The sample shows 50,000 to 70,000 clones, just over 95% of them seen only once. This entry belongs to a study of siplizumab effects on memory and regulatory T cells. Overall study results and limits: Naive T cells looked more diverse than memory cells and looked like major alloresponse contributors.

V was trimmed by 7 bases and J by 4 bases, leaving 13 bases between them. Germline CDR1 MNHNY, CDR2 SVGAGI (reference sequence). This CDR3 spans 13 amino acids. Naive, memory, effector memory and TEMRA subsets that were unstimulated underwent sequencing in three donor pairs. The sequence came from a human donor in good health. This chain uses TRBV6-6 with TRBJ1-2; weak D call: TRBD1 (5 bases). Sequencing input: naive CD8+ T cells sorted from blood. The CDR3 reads CASTSDSFYGYTF. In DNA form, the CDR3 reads TGTGCCAGCACCTCCGACAGTTTCTATGGCTACACCTTC.